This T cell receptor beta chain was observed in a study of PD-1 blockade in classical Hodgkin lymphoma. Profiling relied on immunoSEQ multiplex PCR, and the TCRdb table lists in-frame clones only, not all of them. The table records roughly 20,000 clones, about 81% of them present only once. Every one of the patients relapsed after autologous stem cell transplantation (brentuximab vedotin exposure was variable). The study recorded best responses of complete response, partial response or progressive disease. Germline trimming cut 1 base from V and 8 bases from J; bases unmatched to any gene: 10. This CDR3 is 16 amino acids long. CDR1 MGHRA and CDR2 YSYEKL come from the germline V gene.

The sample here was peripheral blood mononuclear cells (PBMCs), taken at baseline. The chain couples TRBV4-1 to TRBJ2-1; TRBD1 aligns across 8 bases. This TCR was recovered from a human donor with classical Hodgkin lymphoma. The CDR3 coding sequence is TGCGCCAGCAGCCAAGGGTGGCAGGGGGCGCGGGATGAGCAGTTCTTC. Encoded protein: CASSQGWQGARDEQFF.